The source of this TCR beta chain is a study of cytomegalovirus exposure and HLA in healthy donors. Across the whole study: As released early, the data held 65 million to 90 million unique TCRs from HLA-typed donors. Findings and limits, study-wide: Some highly shared sequence variants likely arose as a pipeline artifact. Researchers reported in a later analysis that common viral pathogens appeared linked to several top clusters.

This PCR relied on a set of 60 Vbeta primers and 13 Jbeta primers. Per the authors' pipeline: Approximately 72 million unique TCR beta chains, around 10 million of them shared, were counted by a later analysis. Libraries were prepared by immunoSEQ multiplex PCR; TCRdb keeps only in-frame clonotypes and omits some of them. That table furnishes V, J and clone size, whereas the DNA furnished D and trimming. The repertoire includes 55,000 to 90,000 clones, around three quarters of them detected once, and under 6.5% sits in the top ten. Germline-derived CDR1 and CDR2 are SQVTM and ANQGSEA. The V and J ends lost 3 bases and 3 bases, in that order; junction bases with no gene match: 0. CDR3 length: 12 amino acids. In the case of this clone: Its specificity is not known.

This sequence joins TRBV29-1 and TRBJ1-2; 8 bases map to TRBD1. Sequenced: PBMCs. The receptor was derived from a man aged 50-59 years in good health and CMV-seronegative. CDR3 sequence (DNA): TGCAGCGTTGAGACAGGGGACTATGGCTACACCTTC. It translates to CSVETGDYGYTF. Full variable domain (outside the CDR3, taken from reference TRBV29-1 and TRBJ1-2): SAVISQKPSRDICQRGTSLTIQCQVDSQVTMMFWYRQQPGQSLTLIATANQGSEATYESGFVIDKFPISRPNLTFSTLTVSNMSPEDSSIYLCSVETGDYGYTFGSGTRLTVV.